The 9 T cell receptor beta chains below were found in one sample sequenced in a study of T cell repertoires in cytomegalovirus infection. TCRdb independently ran MiXCR on the reads; one entry per CDR3 protein. The sample lists approximately 110,000 distinct CDR3 sequences; roughly 39% were seen once. These receptors' targets are unknown. The material was CD8+ T cells from cultured PBMCs, obtained from culture after CMV antigen stimulation. These receptors all stem from a human donor in good health (CMV status not recorded). Some clones in this sample may be carry-over from other donors' samples.

This clonotype came up a few times. This chain links TRBV19 with TRBJ1-5, with TRBD1 matching over 9 bases. This CDR3 has 16 amino acids. With 5 bases clipped from V and 1 base from J, the junction kept 6 bases outside the gene matches. From germline, CDR1 is LNHDA and CDR2 SQIVND (reference sequence). CDR3 DNA: TGTGCCAGTAGTTTCGGACAGGGGATAAGCAATCAGCCCCAGCATTTT. Protein sequence: CASSFGQGISNQPQHF. Variable domain in full (rest from reference TRBV19 and TRBJ1-5): DGGITQSPKYLFRKEGQNVTLSCEQNLNHDAMYWYRQDPGQGLRLIYYSQIVNDFQKGDIAEGYSVSREKKESFPLTVTSAQKNPTAFYLCASSFGQGISNQPQHFGDGTRLSIL.

CDR3 in DNA: TGTGCCAGTCCAAGGTCAGGGGCGCGCCAGCCCCAGCATTTT. Its translation is CASPRSGARQPQHF. The V gene is TRBV12-3 or TRBV12-4, the J gene TRBJ1-5, with a weak D call TRBD1 (6 bases). This CDR3 has 14 residues. Trimming left V 9 bases short and J 7 bases short, with 19 bases between.

V gene TRBV2 combines with J gene TRBJ2-7; 8 nucleotides agree with TRBD1. V was clipped by 2 bases and J by 0 bases; unmatched bases: 9. The CDR3 is made up of 17 amino acids. Germline CDR1 reads SNHLY; CDR2 reads FYNNEI. The CDR3, as DNA: TGTGCCAGCAGTGAATTCGGACAGGGTCCTCTCTCCTACGAGCAGTACTTC. It yields the protein CASSEFGQGPLSYEQYF.

V is TRBV7-2 and J is TRBJ2-1; 9 bases agree with TRBD2. There are 16 residues in the CDR3. The germline CDR1 and CDR2 sequences are SGHTA and FQGNSA. V lost 5 bases to trimming and J lost 6 bases; unmatched junction nucleotides: 11. This CDR3 reads CASSRGAGGKINEQFF. In DNA, the CDR3 is TGTGCCAGCAGCCGAGGCGCGGGGGGGAAAATCAATGAGCAGTTCTTC.

V is TRBV12-3 or TRBV12-4 and J is TRBJ2-2; TRBD1 might be the D (6 bases). CDR3 length: 17 residues. Trimming stripped 3 bases from V and 7 bases from J, with 21 bases between. This chain's CDR3 is CASSLPPTGKLHGELFF. The CDR3 DNA is TGTGCCAGCAGTTTGCCCCCCACAGGGAAGTTGCACGGGGAGCTGTTTTTT.

This clonotype was seen at least ten times. The chain carries TRBV6-1 and TRBJ2-6, with a weak D call TRBD1 (6 bases). Deletions cut 7 bases from V and 0 bases from J, with 16 bases between. Germline CDR1 MNHNS, CDR2 SASEGT. The CDR3 has 17 residues. CDR3 nucleotides: TGTGCCAGCACGTGGCAGGGGCAAAGCTCTGGGGCCAACGTCCTGACTTTC. Translating it yields CASTWQGQSSGANVLTF.

This clonotype has just a few counts. The chain couples TRBV12-3 or TRBV12-4 to TRBJ2-5; no clear D gene. Trimming cost V 7 bases and J 2 bases, with 11 bases left between them. The CDR3 loop spans 13 amino acids. CDR3 DNA sequence: TGTGCCAGCAACTTGGACGGACAAGAGACCCAGTACTTC. It specifies CASNLDGQETQYF.

The chain carries TRBV7-9 and TRBJ2-2; the D is unclear. This CDR3 has 15 residues. Germline V gives CDR1 SEHNR, CDR2 FQNEAQ (reference sequence). V shed 5 bases and J shed 0 bases, with 10 bases lying between them. The CDR3 DNA follows: TGTGCCAGCAGCCCTGCTGGGGCGAACACCGGGGAGCTGTTTTTT. It translates to CASSPAGANTGELFF. Using reference TRBV7-9 and TRBJ2-2 for the parts outside the CDR3, the full variable domain is DTGVSQNPRHKITKRGQNVTFRCDPISEHNRLYWYRQTLGQGPEFLTYFQNEAQLEKSRLLSDRFSAERPKGSFSTLEIQRTEQGDSAMYLCASSPAGANTGELFFGEGSRLTVL.

This clonotype was seen a handful of times. V and J are TRBV12-3 or TRBV12-4 and TRBJ2-5; D is perhaps TRBD1 (7 bases). The V gene lost 5 bases and the J gene lost 5 bases, with 15 bases spanning the gap. This CDR3 contains 14 residues. The chain's CDR3 is CASSPSPGGETQYF. CDR3 in DNA: TGTGCCAGCAGTCCCTCCCCAGGGGGGGAGACCCAGTACTTC.